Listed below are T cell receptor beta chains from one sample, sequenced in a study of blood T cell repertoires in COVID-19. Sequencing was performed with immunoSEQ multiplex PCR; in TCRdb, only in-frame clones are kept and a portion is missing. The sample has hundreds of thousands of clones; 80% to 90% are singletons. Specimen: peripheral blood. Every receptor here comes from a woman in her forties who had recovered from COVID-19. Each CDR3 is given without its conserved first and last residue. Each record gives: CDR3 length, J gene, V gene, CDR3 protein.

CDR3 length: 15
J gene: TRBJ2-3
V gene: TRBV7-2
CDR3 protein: ASSPRTGALSTDTQY

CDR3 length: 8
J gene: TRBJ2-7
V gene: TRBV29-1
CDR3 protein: SVAGYEQY

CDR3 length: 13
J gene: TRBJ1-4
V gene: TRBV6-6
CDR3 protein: ASRPAGALSGKLF

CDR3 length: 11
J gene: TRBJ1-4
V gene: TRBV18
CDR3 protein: ASSRGASEKLF

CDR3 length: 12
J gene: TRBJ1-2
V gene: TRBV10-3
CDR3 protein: AISPGQGPYGYT

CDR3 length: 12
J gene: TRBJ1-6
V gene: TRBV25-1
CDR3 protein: ASRGTGKNSPLH

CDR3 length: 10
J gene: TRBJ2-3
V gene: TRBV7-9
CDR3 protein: ASSLAGNTQY

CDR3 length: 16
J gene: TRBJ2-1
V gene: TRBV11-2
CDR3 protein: ASSPQGASGGARDEQF

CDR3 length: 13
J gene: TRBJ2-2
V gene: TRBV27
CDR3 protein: ASRPGQKNTGEPF

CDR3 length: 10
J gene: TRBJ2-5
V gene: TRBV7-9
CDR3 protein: ASSPGQETQY

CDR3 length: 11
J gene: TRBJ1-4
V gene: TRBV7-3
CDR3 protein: ASSPGQNAKLF

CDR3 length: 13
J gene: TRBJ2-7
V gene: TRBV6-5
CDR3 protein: ASSYVGGQDHEQY

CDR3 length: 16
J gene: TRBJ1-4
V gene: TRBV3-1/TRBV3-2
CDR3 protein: ASSQDLFRPGGVEKLF

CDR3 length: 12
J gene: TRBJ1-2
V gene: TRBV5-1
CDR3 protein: ASSLDGGVYGYT

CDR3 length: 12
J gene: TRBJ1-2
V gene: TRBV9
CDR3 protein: ASSVDRGIYGYT

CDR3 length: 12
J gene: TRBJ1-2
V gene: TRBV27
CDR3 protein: ASSPTGLGYGYT

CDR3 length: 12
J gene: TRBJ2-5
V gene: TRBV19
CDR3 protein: ASSLTGGLTAQY

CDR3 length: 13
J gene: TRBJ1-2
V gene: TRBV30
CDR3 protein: AWSGLVGQNYGYT

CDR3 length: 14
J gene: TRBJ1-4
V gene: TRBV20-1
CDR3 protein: SASFRSVETNEKLF

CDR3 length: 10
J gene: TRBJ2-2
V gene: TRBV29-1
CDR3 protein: SARLNSGELF

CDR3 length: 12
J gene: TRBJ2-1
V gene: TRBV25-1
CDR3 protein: ASSLSGPYNEQF

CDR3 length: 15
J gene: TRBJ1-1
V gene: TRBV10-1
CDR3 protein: ASSGGGEGPGNTEAF

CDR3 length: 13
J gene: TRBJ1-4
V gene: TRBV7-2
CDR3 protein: ASSLFGNTGEKLF

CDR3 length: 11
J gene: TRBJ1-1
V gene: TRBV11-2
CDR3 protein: ASSSQGYTEVF

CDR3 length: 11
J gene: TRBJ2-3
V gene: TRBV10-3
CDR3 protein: AISDPRLNTQY

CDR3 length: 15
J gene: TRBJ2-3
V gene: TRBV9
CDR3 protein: ASSANPQGLLPDTQY

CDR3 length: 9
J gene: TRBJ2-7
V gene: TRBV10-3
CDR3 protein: AISELDEQY

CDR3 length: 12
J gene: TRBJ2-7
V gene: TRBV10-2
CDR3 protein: ASSNREGSYEQY

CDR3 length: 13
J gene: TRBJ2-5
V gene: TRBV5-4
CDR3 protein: ASSSGLAGQETQY

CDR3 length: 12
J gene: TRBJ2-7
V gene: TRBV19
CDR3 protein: ATSPWVRGDEQY

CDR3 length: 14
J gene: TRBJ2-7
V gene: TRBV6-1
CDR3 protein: ASSEGWAGSSYEQY

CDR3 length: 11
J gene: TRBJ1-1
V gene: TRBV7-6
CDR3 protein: ASSLDRYTEAF

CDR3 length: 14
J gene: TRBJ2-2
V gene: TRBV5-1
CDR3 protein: ASSLEGQGDTGELF

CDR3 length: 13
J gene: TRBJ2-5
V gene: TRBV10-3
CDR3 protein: AISARTGTGETQY

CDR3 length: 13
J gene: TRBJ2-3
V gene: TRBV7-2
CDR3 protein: ASSPGTGLPDTQY

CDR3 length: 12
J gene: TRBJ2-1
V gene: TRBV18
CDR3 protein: ASSPYGSYNEQF

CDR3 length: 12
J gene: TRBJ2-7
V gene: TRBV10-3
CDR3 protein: AISESTVANEQY

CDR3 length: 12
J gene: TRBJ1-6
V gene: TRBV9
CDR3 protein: ASSVASPGSPLH

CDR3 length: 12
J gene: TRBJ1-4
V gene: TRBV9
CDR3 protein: ASSAGVTNEKLF

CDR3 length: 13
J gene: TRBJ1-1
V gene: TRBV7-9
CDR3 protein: ASSLAQGQKTEAF

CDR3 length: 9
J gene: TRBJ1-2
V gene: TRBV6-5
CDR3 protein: ASRAGYGYT

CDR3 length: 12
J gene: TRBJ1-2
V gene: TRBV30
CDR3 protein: AWNPGTGEYGYT

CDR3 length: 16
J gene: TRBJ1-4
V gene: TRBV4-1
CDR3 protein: ASSQEFRGGRRAEKLF

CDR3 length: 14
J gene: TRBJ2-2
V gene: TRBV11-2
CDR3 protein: ASSLGRTALTGELF

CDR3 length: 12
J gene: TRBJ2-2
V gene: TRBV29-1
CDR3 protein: SARTGFYTGELF

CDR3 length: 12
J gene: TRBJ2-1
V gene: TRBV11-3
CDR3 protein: ASSLGASYNEQF

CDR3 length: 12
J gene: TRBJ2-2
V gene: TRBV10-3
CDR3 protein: ATATGRTSGELF

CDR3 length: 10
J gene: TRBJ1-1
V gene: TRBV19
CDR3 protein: ASWRDSEAAF

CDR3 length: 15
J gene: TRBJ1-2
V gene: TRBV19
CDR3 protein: ASSKSGTEALLGGYT

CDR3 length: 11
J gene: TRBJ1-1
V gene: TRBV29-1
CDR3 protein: SVGVEGGTEAF

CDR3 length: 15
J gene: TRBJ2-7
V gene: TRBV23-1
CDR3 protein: ASSQRTQTLTEDGQY

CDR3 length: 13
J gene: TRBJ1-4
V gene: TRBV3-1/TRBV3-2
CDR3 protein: ASSQDWEGRGKLF